This T cell receptor beta chain was identified in a study of blood T cell repertoires in COVID-19. Study context: Acute and convalescent COVID-19 samples came from the United States, Italy and Spain. Sample material is recorded as cDNA or gDNA derived from T cells, B-cell-depleted T cells, or PBMCs.

V trimming: 1 base; J trimming: 7 bases; junction bases outside the gene matches: 7. Germline-derived CDR1 and CDR2 are SEHNR and FQNEAQ (reference sequence). This CDR3 has 15 residues. Sequenced by immunoSEQ multiplex PCR; TCRdb stores in-frame clones only, minus some. Of approximately 50,000 clones in the sample, under 95% were seen once. The chain is built from TRBV7-9 and TRBJ2-1; 7 bases align to TRBD2. This receptor was identified in a human donor in a cohort sampled during active COVID-19. The sequenced sample was peripheral blood. The CDR3 nucleotides are TGTGCCAGCAGCTTAGGAACTAGCGAGCTGAATGAGCAGTTCTTC. Translated, it gives CASSLGTSELNEQFF.